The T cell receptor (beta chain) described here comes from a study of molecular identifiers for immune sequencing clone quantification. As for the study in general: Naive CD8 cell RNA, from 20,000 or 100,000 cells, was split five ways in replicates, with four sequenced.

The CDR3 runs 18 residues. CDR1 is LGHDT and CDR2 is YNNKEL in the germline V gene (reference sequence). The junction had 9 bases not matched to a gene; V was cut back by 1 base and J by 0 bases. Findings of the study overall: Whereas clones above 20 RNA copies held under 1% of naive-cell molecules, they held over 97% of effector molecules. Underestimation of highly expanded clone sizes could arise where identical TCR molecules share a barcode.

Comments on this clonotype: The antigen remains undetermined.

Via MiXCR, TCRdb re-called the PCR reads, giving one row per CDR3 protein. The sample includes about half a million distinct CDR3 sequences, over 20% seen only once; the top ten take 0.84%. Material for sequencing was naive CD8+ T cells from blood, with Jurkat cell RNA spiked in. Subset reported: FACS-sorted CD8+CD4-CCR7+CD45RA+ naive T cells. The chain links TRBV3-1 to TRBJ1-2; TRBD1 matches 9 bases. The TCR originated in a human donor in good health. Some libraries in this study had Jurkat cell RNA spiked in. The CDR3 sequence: CASSQVDRGWLANYGYTF. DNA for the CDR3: TGTGCCAGCAGCCAAGTGGACAGGGGCTGGTTAGCTAACTATGGCTACACCTTC.